Presented here are 25 T cell receptor beta chains from one specimen sequenced in a study of patients and donors after allogeneic stem cell transplantation. TCRdb reanalysed the RT-PCR reads using MiXCR and keeps one entry per CDR3 protein. The sample has about 160,000 distinct CDR3 sequences, 24% seen once. Sample: blood, either unsorted or a sorted T cell fraction (not recorded which). All receptors come from a human donor who was either an allogeneic HSCT recipient or a stem cell or donor lymphocyte infusion donor (not recorded which). It is not recorded whose cells these are; they may come from a transplant donor.

The gene calls are TRBV5-1 and TRBJ2-1, with a tentative D call TRBD2 (6 bases). This CDR3 is 14 amino acids long. Trimming cost V 0 bases and J 5 bases, with 9 bases left between them. Germline values: CDR1 SGHRS, CDR2 YFSETQ. CDR3 region: CASSLGLANNEQFF. CDR3 nucleotides: TGCGCCAGCAGCTTGGGTCTAGCGAACAATGAGCAGTTCTTC.

The V gene is TRBV5-1, the J gene TRBJ1-2; D is possibly TRBD1 (5 bases). The CDR3 is made up of 15 amino acids. Germline V gene lookup returns CDR1 SGHRS and CDR2 YFSETQ. V was cut by 2 bases and J by 0 bases, with 11 bases left in between. CDR3 loop: CASSFRDATNYGYTF. CDR3 DNA sequence: TGCGCCAGCAGCTTCCGGGACGCCACTAACTATGGCTACACCTTC.

The V gene is TRBV2, the J gene TRBJ1-1; the D is unclear. V lost 1 base and J 0 bases, leaving 9 bases between the germline ends. The CDR3 is made up of 15 amino acids. The germline gives CDR1 SNHLY, CDR2 FYNNEI. The DNA for the CDR3 is TGTGCCAGCAGTGAAGAGCGGGTGGTGAACACTGAAGCTTTCTTT. It translates to CASSEERVVNTEAFF.

This clonotype was seen just once. This chain links TRBV11-2 with TRBJ2-1; 7 bases fit TRBD1. CDR3 size: 17 residues. The junction had 7 bases not matched to a gene; V was cut back by 2 bases and J by 0 bases. Germline V gene data show CDR1 as SGHAT and CDR2 as FQNNGV. Here the CDR3 DNA reads TGTGCCAGCAGCTTAAGGACAGGCCGGAGCTCCTACAATGAGCAGTTCTTC. Amino acids: CASSLRTGRSSYNEQFF.

The chain carries TRBV9 and TRBJ1-4; TRBD1 matches at 9 bases. The CDR3 is 15 amino acids. Germline values: CDR1 SGDLS, CDR2 YYNGEE. The V segment lost 4 bases and the J segment 5 bases; nucleotides outside the gene matches: 6. The CDR3 coding sequence is TGTGCCAGCAGCCATCCGACAGGGGGAAATGAAAAACTGTTTTTT. It specifies CASSHPTGGNEKLFF. The variable domain in full, with the rest retrieved from reference TRBV9 and TRBJ1-4, is DSGVTQTPKHLITATGQRVTLRCSPRSGDLSVYWYQQSLDQGLQFLIQYYNGEERAKGNILERFSAQQFPDLHSELNLSSLELGDSALYFCASSHPTGGNEKLFFGSGTQLSVL.

The chain couples TRBV12-3 or TRBV12-4 to TRBJ2-1, with D unclear. The CDR3 has 12 residues. The V and J ends lost 2 bases and 8 bases respectively, with 7 bases between them. Here the CDR3 reads CASSLFGYEQFF. CDR3 bases: TGTGCCAGCAGTTTATTTGGATATGAGCAGTTCTTC.

This clonotype was observed a few times. The chain combines TRBV18 with TRBJ1-1, with 8 bases fitting TRBD1. The CDR3 has 16 residues. CDR1 KGHSH and CDR2 LQKENI come from the germline V gene. Trimming at V came to 3 bases and at J to 5 bases, leaving 11 bases not matched to a gene. The CDR3 loop is CASSPQATGGWTEAFF. For the CDR3, the DNA is TGTGCCAGCTCACCCCAGGCAACAGGGGGTTGGACTGAAGCTTTCTTT. The whole variable domain, remainder taken from reference TRBV18 and TRBJ1-1, is NAGVMQNPRHLVRRRGQEARLRCSPMKGHSHVYWYRQLPEEGLKFMVYLQKENIIDESGMPKERFSAEFPKEGPSILRIQQVVRGDSAAYFCASSPQATGGWTEAFFGQGTRLTVV.

At least ten counts were recorded for this clonotype. V and J are TRBV20-1 and TRBJ1-1, with D possibly TRBD1 on 5 matching bases. V dropped 6 bases and J dropped 6 bases, with 23 bases sitting between them. Germline V gene lookup returns CDR1 DFQATT and CDR2 SNEGSKA (reference sequence). This CDR3 contains 15 residues. CDR3 loop: CSAYGSRVVYAEAFF. As DNA, the CDR3 is TGCAGTGCCTACGGATCCAGGGTCGTTTACGCTGAAGCTTTCTTT.

This clonotype was counted between two and nine times. The CDR3 spells CASSPVPADTQYF. The DNA for the CDR3 is TGCGCCAGCAGCCCCGTCCCTGCAGATACGCAGTATTTT. This sequence joins TRBV5-1 and TRBJ2-3, with no clear D. The V gene lost 4 bases and the J gene lost 4 bases, with 10 bases spanning the gap. CDR3 size: 13 residues. The V gene's germline CDR1 is SGHRS and CDR2 YFSETQ.

This chain joins TRBV24-1 and TRBJ2-2, with 8 bases lining up with TRBD1. Unmatched junction bases numbered 11, after V lost 4 bases and J lost 5 bases. In germline, CDR1 is KGHDR, CDR2 SFDVKD. This CDR3 has 17 amino acids. The CDR3 DNA reads as TGTGCCACCAGTGAACCCGCAGGGGGCGTTTCGACCGGGGAGCTGTTTTTT. Its translation is CATSEPAGGVSTGELFF.

This sequence joins TRBV5-4 and TRBJ1-2; D possibly corresponds to TRBD1 (5 bases). The V end lost 4 bases, the J end lost 8 bases, and 21 bases lay between the germline ends. CDR3 length equals 15 residues. The germline V gene has CDR1 SGHNT and CDR2 YYREEE (reference sequence). The CDR3 here is CASSLIRDGAWGYTF. The CDR3 region has the DNA TGTGCCAGCAGCCTCATCCGGGACGGGGCTTGGGGCTACACCTTC. Drawing the rest from reference TRBV5-4 and TRBJ1-2, the complete variable domain is ETGVTQSPTHLIKTRGQQVTLRCSSQSGHNTVSWYQQALGQGPQFIFQYYREEENGRGNFPPRFSGLQFPNYSSELNVNALELDDSALYLCASSLIRDGAWGYTFGSGTRLTVV.

This clonotype was seen a few times. The gene calls are TRBV6-6 and TRBJ2-5; 10 bases fit TRBD1. The germline V gene encodes CDR1 MNHNY and CDR2 SVGAGI (reference sequence). The junction had 3 bases not matched to a gene; V was cut back by 4 bases and J by 4 bases. The CDR3 totals 14 residues. The CDR3 coding sequence is TGTGCCAGCAGTTCGACAGGGGGCGGAGAGACCCAGTACTTC. This translates into CASSSTGGGETQYF.

A few counts support this clonotype. The rearrangement joins TRBV27 to TRBJ1-5; D remains unclear. The CDR3 is 13 residues long. Trimming pared 5 bases from V and 2 bases from J, leaving 7 bases between. The germline V gene encodes CDR1 MNHEY and CDR2 SMNVEV (reference sequence). This CDR3 is CASSPVGNQPQHF. The CDR3 DNA reads TGTGCCAGCAGTCCCGTCGGCAATCAGCCCCAGCATTTT.

This clonotype has only a few counts. Written as DNA, the CDR3 is TGCGCCAGCAGCTTGTGCCAGGCAAACACCGGGGAGCTGTTTTTT. It specifies CASSLCQANTGELFF. This chain connects TRBV5-1 to TRBJ2-2, with no clear D. The CDR3 contains 15 residues. V lost 1 base, J lost 2 bases, and 9 bases lay in between. CDR1 SGHRS and CDR2 YFSETQ come from the germline V gene.

The chain has TRBV30 and TRBJ2-5; D gene uncertain. CDR1 and CDR2 from the germline V gene are GTSNPN and SVGIG (reference sequence). The V end was cut by 4 bases, the J end by 5 bases, with 8 bases between. The CDR3 covers 11 residues. The CDR3: CAWTVGETQYF. The CDR3, as DNA: TGTGCCTGGACCGTAGGGGAGACCCAGTACTTC.

In its sample, this clonotype was seen many times. V is TRBV12-3 or TRBV12-4 and J is TRBJ1-1; 12 bases fit TRBD1. There are 16 residues in the CDR3. V dropped 6 bases and J dropped 0; count of bases not matched to a gene: 5. CDR3 DNA sequence: TGTGCCAGCAGAGGGACAGGGGGCCAGGTGAACACTGAAGCTTTCTTT. Its translation: CASRGTGGQVNTEAFF.

The rearrangement uses TRBV12-3 or TRBV12-4 and TRBJ1-2; TRBD1 might be the D (5 bases). Trimming cost V 1 base and J 4 bases, with 13 bases left between them. CDR3 size: 15 residues. The CDR3 protein is CASSLGGEGGYGYTF. The CDR3 DNA reads TGTGCCAGCAGTTTAGGGGGGGAGGGCGGCTATGGCTACACCTTC.

The V and J genes are TRBV20-1 and TRBJ1-1; D is possibly TRBD1 (5 bases). The CDR3 length is 11 residues. V gave up 2 bases and J gave up 8 bases, with 9 bases separating them. The V gene's germline CDR1 is DFQATT and CDR2 SNEGSKA (reference sequence). The CDR3 DNA reads as TGCAGTGCTAGAAGGGGTCCGGAAGCTTTCTTT. This encodes CSARRGPEAFF.

The sample holds one count of this clonotype. The chain combines TRBV5-1 with TRBJ2-1; 9 bases are a match to TRBD2. Germline V gene lookup returns CDR1 SGHRS and CDR2 YFSETQ. The CDR3 spans 16 residues. The ends lost 3 bases at V and 3 bases at J; junction bases unmatched: 7. Here the CDR3 DNA reads TGCGCCAGCAGCTCATCGAAGACTAGCGGCTACAATGAGCAGTTCTTC. It translates to CASSSSKTSGYNEQFF.

This clonotype has more than one count but fewer than ten. This chain uses TRBV19 with TRBJ1-6; D unresolved. There are 15 residues in the CDR3. Germline CDR1 is LNHDA and CDR2 is SQIVND (reference sequence). V lost 5 bases to trimming and J lost 6 bases, with 14 bases between them. CDR3 in amino acids: CASSPWTSLNSPLHF. The CDR3 DNA sequence: TGTGCCAGTAGTCCGTGGACGAGCCTTAATTCACCCCTCCACTTT. Looking up the rest from reference TRBV19 and TRBJ1-6 gives the full variable domain: DGGITQSPKYLFRKEGQNVTLSCEQNLNHDAMYWYRQDPGQGLRLIYYSQIVNDFQKGDIAEGYSVSREKKESFPLTVTSAQKNPTAFYLCASSPWTSLNSPLHFGNGTRLTVT.

The table lists this clonotype with many counts. The chain is built from TRBV20-1 and TRBJ1-5, with TRBD1 as a possible D gene (5 bases). With 6 bases removed from V and 3 bases from J, the gap between germline ends came to 12 bases. The CDR3 loop spans 13 amino acids. The germline CDR1 and CDR2 sequences are DFQATT and SNEGSKA (reference sequence). The CDR3 bases are TGCAGTGCGGGTGGGGGTTTCAATCAGCCCCAGCATTTT. This gives the protein CSAGGGFNQPQHF.

In DNA, the CDR3 is TGTGCCAGCAGTTTAAGGGGGACCCAACCCCTCTATAACTATGGCTACACCTTC. It yields the protein CASSLRGTQPLYNYGYTF. This rearrangement joins TRBV12-3 or TRBV12-4 to TRBJ1-2, with D perhaps TRBD1 (6 bases). Trimming stripped 2 bases from V and 1 base from J, with 20 bases between. This CDR3 comprises 18 residues.

The rearrangement links TRBV13 to TRBJ2-1; D is undetermined. V was cut by 3 bases and J by 8 bases, with 5 bases left in between. The CDR3 totals 11 residues. Germline lookup yields CDR1 PRHDT and CDR2 FYEKMQ (reference sequence). The CDR3 reads CASSFSDEQFF. CDR3 in DNA: TGTGCCAGCAGCTTCTCAGATGAGCAGTTCTTC. The variable domain in full, with the rest retrieved from reference TRBV13 and TRBJ2-1, is AAGVIQSPRHLIKEKRETATLKCYPIPRHDTVYWYQQGPGQDPQFLISFYEKMQSDKGSIPDRFSAQQFSDYHSELNMSSLELGDSALYFCASSFSDEQFFGPGTRLTVL.

This clonotype was observed at least ten times. The chain recombines TRBV4-2 with TRBJ1-1, with D tentatively TRBD1 (6 bases). Per germline, CDR1 LGHNA and CDR2 YNFKEQ. The CDR3 has 15 amino acids. The V and J ends lost 0 bases and 1 base respectively, with 9 bases between them. As DNA, the CDR3 is TGTGCCAGCAGCCAAGAAGGGGGACAGAACACTGAAGCTTTCTTT. It codes for CASSQEGGQNTEAFF.

The rearrangement joins TRBV6-6 to TRBJ1-2, with D possibly being TRBD1 (5 bases). CDR3 length: 14 amino acids. Germline lookup yields CDR1 MNHNY and CDR2 SVGAGI (reference sequence). The germline V and J ends were trimmed by 5 bases and 10 bases, with 20 bases remaining between them. The CDR3 DNA reads as TGTGCCAGCAGTAATACCGGGACGGTTCGGGACTACACCTTC. Translating gives CASSNTGTVRDYTF.